This TCR beta chain was observed in a study of blood T cell repertoires in COVID-19 (TCRdb year 2020). About the study as a whole: Collaborator samples came from the United States, Italy and Spain and covered acute and convalescent phases of COVID-19. The material from the prospective study consisted of cDNA or gDNA derived from T cells, B-cell-depleted T cells, or PBMCs. The sample metadata nearly always contained a de-identified subject ID, COVID-19 status, age in years and sex. Samples came from the ongoing ImmuneRACE study (first 160 participants) plus 1,254 subjects from 6 global collaborators. The repertoires were released in a freely available public database meant as a resource for research on the immune response to SARS-CoV-2. Where available, HLA class I and class II types were taken from metadata supplied by the sample provider and were not determined by assay-based typing. Deeply sampled blood TCRbeta repertoires from subjects exposed to, actively infected with, or recovered from COVID-19 were included in the dataset.

Turning to this clone: What antigen it recognizes has not been identified. No much larger clone is present one base from it, and per-base qualities are unavailable.

Overall results and qualifications from the work: How much clinical and demographic metadata was included differed by source and by participant, and the metadata was provided uncurated.

Looking up the germline V gene (reference sequence) yields CDR1 LNHDA and CDR2 SQIVND. V loses 10 bases of germline sequence and J loses 0 bases, and the interval between the two ends is 18 bases. Its CDR3 holds 16 amino acids, cysteine through phenylalanine. Only the CDR3 part of the read is kept: 48 bases, read in frame from the first base. TCRbeta CDR3 regions were amplified from genomic DNA by means of the immunoSEQ Assay, a bias-controlled multiplex PCR. The authors processed their data as follows. The number of nucleated cells in each sample was estimated from the amplification of reference gene primers within the assay. To quantify the absolute abundance of each unique TCRbeta CDR3 rearrangement, sequence reads were collapsed and filtered. For each sample, productive Simpson clonality was calculated as the square root of Simpson's diversity index over productive rearrangements. TCRdb retrieved this table from immuneACCESS and kept in-frame rearrangements only. Not all clones are present; in checked studies, unresolved V genes account for under half, and no reason is known for the remainder. The V and J calls and the clone size are those of that table, but D and trimming were determined from the DNA. This sample gives some 150,000 clones in total; around four fifths of them show up just once. About 3% of the sample is held by the ten biggest clonotypes.

Each collaborating institution followed its own protocols to collect whole blood in K2EDTA tubes. For TCRbeta analysis, collaborators shipped samples in one of three forms: frozen whole blood, isolated PBMCs, or DNA extracted from either of those sample types. The receptor chain draws on TRBV19 and TRBJ2-2; a tentative D call is TRBD2 (7 bases match). This receptor was identified in a woman aged 40 to 55 with active or convalescent COVID-19. The sample comprised peripheral blood. The CDR3 region: CATPGGRGANTGELFF. The sequence in DNA is TGTGCCACCCCCGGGGGGCGGGGCGCGAACACCGGGGAGCTGTTTTTT.